Below, 10 T cell receptor beta chains from the same sample are listed, as sequenced in a study of blood T cell repertoires in COVID-19. The repertoire was sequenced with immunoSEQ multiplex PCR; TCRdb's copy has only in-frame clones and lacks some. The sample has 250,000 to 300,000 clones, around four fifths seen once. The sample taken for sequencing was peripheral blood. Every receptor here comes from an elderly man with acute or convalescent COVID-19.

The chain joins TRBV9 to TRBJ1-2, with 8 bases lining up with TRBD1. With 5 bases clipped from V and 7 bases from J, the junction kept 10 bases outside the gene matches. Germline-derived CDR1 and CDR2 are SGDLS and YYNGEE. The CDR3 length is 14 residues. The CDR3 is CASRADRESGGYTF. The DNA of the CDR3 is TGTGCCAGCAGAGCGGACAGGGAGAGTGGTGGCTACACCTTC.

This clone came up many times. The chain carries TRBV28 and TRBJ1-5, with D unresolved. From germline, CDR1 is MDHEN and CDR2 SYDVKM. V gave up 4 bases and J gave up 4 bases, with 11 bases separating them. The CDR3 length is 14 residues. CDR3 protein: CASSSLTGNQPQHF. CDR3 sequence (DNA): TGTGCCAGCAGTTCCCTGACCGGGAATCAGCCCCAGCATTTT.

The chain recombines TRBV25-1 with TRBJ2-1, with a weak D call TRBD1 (5 bases). Trimming shortened V by 5 bases and J by 6 bases, and 23 bases separated the two germline ends. Germline-derived CDR1 and CDR2 are MGHDK and SYGVNS. This CDR3 is built from 17 residues. The CDR3 sequence: CASSLGSGPGQGNEQFF. The CDR3 DNA follows: TGTGCCAGCAGTCTGGGTTCGGGCCCGGGTCAGGGCAATGAGCAGTTCTTC.

This sequence joins TRBV7-6 and TRBJ2-5; 10 nucleotides align to TRBD2. From germline, CDR1 is SGHVS and CDR2 FNYEAQ. CDR3 length: 16 amino acids. With V trimmed by 1 base and J by 1 base, 3 bases remained unmatched. The DNA of the CDR3 is TGTGCCAGCAGCTTAGGCGTAGCGGGGGGCCAAGAGACCCAGTACTTC. Its translation: CASSLGVAGGQETQYF.

In this sample, this clone turned up once. V is TRBV7-2 and J is TRBJ2-2; D possibly corresponds to TRBD1 (5 bases). CDR3 size: 14 residues. CDR1 and CDR2 (germline): SGHTA, FQGNSA. V was clipped by 2 bases and J by 6 bases, with 10 bases between them. This CDR3 is CASSLSGAAGELFF. The CDR3 DNA sequence: TGTGCCAGCAGCTTAAGTGGGGCGGCCGGGGAGCTGTTTTTT.

This chain links TRBV6-2 or TRBV6-3 with TRBJ2-1; possibly TRBD2 for D (6 bases). Trimming shortened V by 5 bases and J by 4 bases, and 21 bases separated the two germline ends. Germline V gene sequence: CDR1 MNHEY, CDR2 SVGEGT. The CDR3 loop spans 17 amino acids. CDR3 residues: CASSDDRSGLLYNEQFF. The CDR3 region has the DNA TGTGCCAGCAGTGACGACCGTTCGGGACTCCTGTACAATGAGCAGTTCTTC.

The genes are TRBV4-1 and TRBJ1-6, with D possibly TRBD1 on 5 matching bases. Germline V gives CDR1 MGHRA, CDR2 YSYEKL. V was pared by 0 bases and J by 9 bases, with 12 bases between. The CDR3 runs 15 residues. CDR3 residues: CASSQEVRVRSPLHF. The CDR3 DNA sequence: TGCGCCAGCAGCCAAGAAGTCAGGGTTCGTTCACCCCTCCACTTT.

The rearrangement links TRBV4-1 to TRBJ1-4; 7 bases are a match to TRBD1. CDR1 is MGHRA, CDR2 YSYEKL, per germline. There are 15 residues in the CDR3. Losses at the gene ends were 6 bases for V and 3 bases for J; bases not matched to a gene: 7. CDR3 region: CASSTTGQSNEKLFF. CDR3 coding DNA: TGCGCCAGCAGTACTACGGGACAGTCTAATGAAAAACTGTTTTTT.

The chain carries TRBV5-4 and TRBJ2-4; 10 bases fit TRBD2. This CDR3 comprises 17 residues. Germline V gene data show CDR1 as SGHNT and CDR2 as YYREEE (reference sequence). V dropped 0 bases and J dropped 6; count of bases not matched to a gene: 9. DNA of the CDR3: TGTGCCAGCAGCTTGGGGCCAGCGGGGGGGCCTGGAAACATTCAGTACTTC. Encoded protein: CASSLGPAGGPGNIQYF.

The chain is built from TRBV7-2 and TRBJ2-3, with D unresolved. Per germline, CDR1 SGHTA and CDR2 FQGNSA. The CDR3 covers 14 residues. V lost 0 bases and J 0 bases, leaving 4 bases between the germline ends. The CDR3 sequence: CASSLATSTDTQYF. DNA for the CDR3: TGTGCCAGCAGCTTAGCGACTAGCACAGATACGCAGTATTTT.